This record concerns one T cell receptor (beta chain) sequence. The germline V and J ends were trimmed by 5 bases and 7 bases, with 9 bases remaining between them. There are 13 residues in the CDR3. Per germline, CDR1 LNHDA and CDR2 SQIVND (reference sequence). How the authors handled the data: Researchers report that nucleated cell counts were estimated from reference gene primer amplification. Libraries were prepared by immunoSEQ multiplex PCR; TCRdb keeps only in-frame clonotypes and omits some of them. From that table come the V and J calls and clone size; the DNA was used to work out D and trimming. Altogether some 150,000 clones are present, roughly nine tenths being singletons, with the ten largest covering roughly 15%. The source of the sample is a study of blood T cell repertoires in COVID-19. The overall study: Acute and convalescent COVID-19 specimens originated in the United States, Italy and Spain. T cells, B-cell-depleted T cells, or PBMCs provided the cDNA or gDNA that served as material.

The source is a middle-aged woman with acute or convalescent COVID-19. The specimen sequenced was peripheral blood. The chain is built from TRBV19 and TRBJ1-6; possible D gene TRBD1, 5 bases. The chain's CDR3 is CASSLQVNSPLHF. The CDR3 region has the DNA TGTGCCAGTAGTTTACAGGTCAATTCACCCCTCCACTTT. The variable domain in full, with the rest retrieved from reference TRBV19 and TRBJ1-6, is DGGITQSPKYLFRKEGQNVTLSCEQNLNHDAMYWYRQDPGQGLRLIYYSQIVNDFQKGDIAEGYSVSREKKESFPLTVTSAQKNPTAFYLCASSLQVNSPLHFGNGTRLTVT.